This T cell receptor (beta chain) was observed in a study of T cell responses to AZD1222 COVID-19 vaccine. As for the study in general: Samples with a second dose at about 4 or about 12 weeks were pooled together.

Sequencing used immunoSEQ multiplex PCR; TCRdb keeps in-frame clones, though not all of them. The profile shows about 86,000 clones, roughly nine tenths of them singletons. V dropped 4 bases and J dropped 1 base, with 18 bases sitting between them. In germline, CDR1 is SGHDT, CDR2 YYEEEE. This CDR3 spans 18 amino acids. This receptor was identified in an adult in good health. This sample comprised peripheral blood, obtained on day 0 of AZD1222 vaccination. This chain links TRBV5-6 with TRBJ2-6; D may be TRBD1 (8 bases). The DNA for the CDR3 is TGTGCCAGCAGCCCGTTACAGGGGGGGATTTCTGGGGCCAACGTCCTGACTTTC. Protein: CASSPLQGGISGANVLTF.